The subject of this entry is one T cell receptor (beta chain). The whole isolated RNA underwent reverse transcription, so sequencing captured expressed TCRB transcripts. Here immunoSEQ multiplex PCR was the method, and the copy in TCRdb shows in-frame clones only, minus some. The sample lists 620,000 or so clones; around 15% were seen once. The CDR3 length is 10 residues. Trimming shortened V by 2 bases and J by 7 bases, and 3 bases separated the two germline ends. Germline V gene sequence: CDR1 SEHNR, CDR2 FQNEAQ (reference sequence). The data stem from a study of beta chain features in type 1 diabetes.

Sequencing used naive CD4+ T cells from blood. The TCR was taken from a man younger than 35 in good health. The genes are TRBV7-9 and TRBJ2-7; D is undetermined. CDR3 DNA: TGTGCCAGCAGCTTAACAGAGCAGTACTTC. Amino acids: CASSLTEQYF.